The 7 T cell receptor beta chains presented below share a single source sample, sequenced in a study of blood T cell repertoires in COVID-19. Sequencing used immunoSEQ multiplex PCR; TCRdb keeps in-frame clones, though not all of them. The sample lists around 76,000 clones; about 85% were seen once. The sample was peripheral blood. These receptors were collected from a man aged 45-60 years with COVID-19, enrolled during active disease.

V and J are TRBV29-1 and TRBJ2-7; TRBD1 matches 7 bases. With 6 bases clipped from V and 2 bases from J, the junction kept 7 bases outside the gene matches. The CDR3 is 13 residues long. Germline CDR1 is SQVTM and CDR2 is ANQGSEA. The CDR3 protein is CSVPGTETYEQYF. CDR3 nucleotides: TGCAGCGTCCCCGGGACAGAGACCTACGAGCAGTACTTC.

V and J are TRBV30 and TRBJ1-2, with a possible D match to TRBD1 (6 bases). Trimming removed 4 bases from V and 5 bases from J, with 20 bases in between. The CDR3 runs 15 residues. Germline-derived CDR1 and CDR2 are GTSNPN and SVGIG (reference sequence). The CDR3 is CAWILEGQSPYGYTF. CDR3 nucleotides: TGTGCCTGGATCCTTGAAGGACAGAGTCCTTATGGCTACACCTTC.

The chain employs TRBV7-3 and TRBJ1-1; unclear D gene. The germline CDR1 and CDR2 sequences are SGHTA and FQGTGA. The V and J ends lost 1 base and 0 bases respectively, with 12 bases between them. This CDR3 comprises 16 residues. CDR3 DNA sequence: TGTGCCAGCAGCTTAAATAGAGACACCGTGAACACTGAAGCTTTCTTT. Its protein is CASSLNRDTVNTEAFF.

The chain has TRBV2 and TRBJ1-1; no clear D. From germline, CDR1 is SNHLY and CDR2 FYNNEI. Trimming shortened V by 6 bases and J by 1 base, and 6 bases separated the two germline ends. The CDR3 has 12 amino acids. CDR3 nucleotide sequence: TGTGCCAGCAGCGAGCGGAACACTGAAGCTTTCTTT. It is translated as CASSERNTEAFF.

This clone has only one observation. This sequence joins TRBV7-2 and TRBJ2-5; D is perhaps TRBD2 (5 bases). The CDR3 has 14 residues. The V gene's germline CDR1 is SGHTA and CDR2 FQGNSA. Trimming removed 2 bases from V and 4 bases from J, with 11 bases in between. CDR3 in amino acids: CASSLRFGGETQYF. CDR3 DNA sequence: TGTGCCAGCAGCTTAAGGTTCGGAGGAGAGACCCAGTACTTC.

This chain links TRBV6-2 or TRBV6-3 with TRBJ2-1, with a tentative D call TRBD2 (5 bases). Trimming pared 5 bases from V and 9 bases from J, leaving 26 bases between. Germline V gene lookup returns CDR1 MNHEY and CDR2 SVGEGT. This CDR3 is 17 amino acids long. The CDR3 DNA is TGTGCCAGCAGTCTACCCCCCGGGGAGAGACCCGCCGGTGAGCAGTTCTTC. Translating gives CASSLPPGERPAGEQFF.

This clone turned up a few times. The genes are TRBV7-3 and TRBJ2-5; 13 bases map to TRBD2. Germline CDR1 reads SGHTA; CDR2 reads FQGTGA. There are 15 residues in the CDR3. V lost 4 bases and J lost 4; bases outside the gene matches: 3. The DNA of the CDR3 is TGTGCCAGCAGCTCACTAGCGGGAGGGGGAGAGACCCAGTACTTC. Encoded protein: CASSSLAGGGETQYF.